A selection of T cell receptor beta chains follows, all from one sample in a study of shared clonotypes between healthy human individuals. Repertoires were generated with immunoSEQ multiplex PCR, while TCRdb's copy carries only in-frame clones and drops some. The sample carries about 2.3 million clones, under 95% recorded once. The sample was naive CD4+ T cells from PBMCs. These receptor sequences come from a man younger than 30 in good health. Some clones in this sample may be carry-over from other donors' samples. CDR3s include the opening cysteine and the closing phenylalanine or tryptophan. Each record gives: D gene, V gene, J gene, clone size, CDR3 DNA, CDR3 protein. A D gene is named only where the DNA matches it firmly. Some rows have no size entry. The others give once, few or many, or a class for an expanded clone.

D gene: .
V gene: TRBV6-1
J gene: TRBJ1-1
clone size: .
CDR3 DNA: TGTGCCAGCAGTGAAAGCGGTTGGCTCACAGGGACGGACCTGAACACTGAAGCTTTCTTT
CDR3 protein: CASSESGWLTGTDLNTEAFF

D gene: .
V gene: TRBV28
J gene: TRBJ2-2
clone size: .
CDR3 DNA: TGTGCCAGCAGGGTGACAGTGAACACCGGGGAGCTGTTTTTT
CDR3 protein: CASRVTVNTGELFF

D gene: .
V gene: TRBV30
J gene: TRBJ2-1
clone size: .
CDR3 DNA: TGTGCCTGGAGTGTACTCGGATACAATGAGCAGTTCTTC
CDR3 protein: CAWSVLGYNEQFF

D gene: .
V gene: TRBV5-6
J gene: TRBJ1-4
clone size: .
CDR3 DNA: TGTGCCAGCAGCTTGGGGGGCGAAAAACTGTTTTTT
CDR3 protein: CASSLGGEKLFF

D gene: .
V gene: TRBV6-1
J gene: TRBJ2-3
clone size: .
CDR3 DNA: TGTGCCAGCAGTGAAATTCTCTTGGGGCTGGGCACAGATACGCAGTATTTT
CDR3 protein: CASSEILLGLGTDTQYF

D gene: .
V gene: TRBV7-2
J gene: TRBJ2-7
clone size: .
CDR3 DNA: TGTGCCAGCAGCATCCCTCGTTCGGGAAACTACGAGCAGTACTTC
CDR3 protein: CASSIPRSGNYEQYF

D gene: TRBD2
V gene: TRBV28
J gene: TRBJ2-7
clone size: .
CDR3 DNA: TGTGCCAGCAGTTTATGGACTAGCGGGACCTACGAGCAGTACTTC
CDR3 protein: CASSLWTSGTYEQYF

D gene: TRBD1
V gene: TRBV6-5
J gene: TRBJ2-7
clone size: .
CDR3 DNA: TGTGCCAGCAGGACAGGGCTCTACGAGCAGTACTTC
CDR3 protein: CASRTGLYEQYF

D gene: TRBD1
V gene: TRBV19
J gene: TRBJ2-7
clone size: .
CDR3 DNA: TGTGCCAGTAGTATTTGGGGACAGGATCCCTACGAGCAGTACTTC
CDR3 protein: CASSIWGQDPYEQYF

D gene: .
V gene: TRBV28
J gene: TRBJ2-7
clone size: .
CDR3 DNA: TGTGCCAGCAGTTCCCTTAACTACGAGCAGTACTTC
CDR3 protein: CASSSLNYEQYF

D gene: .
V gene: TRBV19
J gene: TRBJ2-4
clone size: once
CDR3 DNA: TGTGCCAGTAGTTTCCAGGGAGCCAAAAACATTCAGTACTTC
CDR3 protein: CASSFQGAKNIQYF

D gene: .
V gene: TRBV19
J gene: TRBJ2-1
clone size: .
CDR3 DNA: TGTGCCAGTAGTATAAGAGCCAGTCGTATGTGGAATGAGCAGTTCTTC
CDR3 protein: CASSIRASRMWNEQFF

D gene: TRBD1
V gene: TRBV28
J gene: TRBJ1-2
clone size: .
CDR3 DNA: TGTGCCAGCCGCAGACAGGGCGACTATGGCTACACCTTC
CDR3 protein: CASRRQGDYGYTF

D gene: TRBD1
V gene: TRBV5-1
J gene: TRBJ1-2
clone size: .
CDR3 DNA: TGCGCCAGCAGCCCGGGACAGGGGGCCTATGGCTACACCTTC
CDR3 protein: CASSPGQGAYGYTF

D gene: TRBD2
V gene: TRBV11-2
J gene: TRBJ2-5
clone size: .
CDR3 DNA: TGTGCCAGCAGCAGGGGACTAGCGGGAGGGGAGACCCAGTACTTC
CDR3 protein: CASSRGLAGGETQYF

D gene: .
V gene: TRBV5-1
J gene: TRBJ2-1
clone size: once
CDR3 DNA: TGCGCCAGCAGCTTGGTCCTAGCTGGGGATGAGCAGTTCTTC
CDR3 protein: CASSLVLAGDEQFF

D gene: TRBD2
V gene: TRBV7-3
J gene: TRBJ2-3
clone size: .
CDR3 DNA: TGTGCCAGCAGCTCAACCGCCTCTAGCGGGACTAGCACAGATACGCAGTATTTT
CDR3 protein: CASSSTASSGTSTDTQYF

D gene: TRBD1
V gene: TRBV9
J gene: TRBJ2-3
clone size: .
CDR3 DNA: TGTGCCAGCAGCGAGGGGACAGGACGCACAGATACGCAGTATTTT
CDR3 protein: CASSEGTGRTDTQYF

D gene: TRBD2
V gene: TRBV5-1
J gene: TRBJ2-2
clone size: .
CDR3 DNA: TGCGCCAGCAGCTTGACGAGACTAGCGGACACCGGGGAGCTGTTTTTT
CDR3 protein: CASSLTRLADTGELFF

D gene: .
V gene: TRBV10-3
J gene: TRBJ2-1
clone size: once
CDR3 DNA: TGTGCCCTGCGGGACAGTTCCTACAATGAGCAGTTCTTC
CDR3 protein: CALRDSSYNEQFF

D gene: .
V gene: TRBV4-2
J gene: TRBJ2-2
clone size: .
CDR3 DNA: TGTGCCAGCAGCCCCCTGGGACGGCCGAACACCGGGGAGCTGTTTTTT
CDR3 protein: CASSPLGRPNTGELFF